This TCR beta chain emerged from a study of T cell responses to AZD1222 COVID-19 vaccine. Study outcomes and limitations: It should be noted that donors were predominantly white British and more often female, and clonal diversity was possibly underestimated. The study reported that nearly half of spike-specific TCRs target unmutated variant regions. Spike-specific TCR breadth and depth were elevated following two AZD1222 doses.

The CDR3 totals 14 residues. CDR1 is LNHDA, CDR2 SQIVND, per germline (reference sequence). V was clipped by 9 bases and J by 0 bases, with 14 bases between them. The method was immunoSEQ multiplex PCR; TCRdb's version includes in-frame clones alone and lacks a portion of them. The table records around 150,000 clones, about 90% of them present only once. Comments on this clone: Its antigen is currently unknown.

The sequence came from an adult in good health. The genes are TRBV19 and TRBJ1-1, with a possible D match to TRBD1 (6 bases). The specimen was peripheral blood, collected on day 0 of AZD1222 vaccination. CDR3 sequence (DNA): TGTGCCAGCTCGCTTGGGACATTGAACACTGAAGCTTTCTTT. Its protein product is CASSLGTLNTEAFF.